These 14 T cell receptor beta chains were sequenced from one sample in a study of blood T cells in healthy people across ages. A second PCR, run for about 7 to 11 cycles, used a sample-barcoded 5' primer plus a J-beta primer mix. MiXCR, run by TCRdb on the 5' RACE reads, gives a single entry per CDR3 protein. Among about 930,000 distinct CDR3 sequences listed, 25% to 35% were seen once. These data were also reused for a study on T cells of mothers and their children.

Sequenced material: blood. These receptors all come from a woman between 40 and 50 years old in good health.

This clonotype was found many times. The CDR3 reads CASSLNPQRYEQYF. The CDR3 region has the DNA TGTGCCAGCAGCTTAAATCCTCAGAGGTACGAGCAGTACTTC. V gene TRBV7-2 combines with J gene TRBJ2-7; D gene unclear. The CDR3 is made up of 14 amino acids. In germline, CDR1 is SGHTA, CDR2 FQGNSA. V lost 2 bases and J 4 bases, leaving 12 bases between the germline ends. Combining the CDR3 with reference TRBV7-2 and TRBJ2-7 gives the whole variable domain GAGVSQSPSNKVTEKGKDVELRCDPISGHTALYWYRQSLGQGLEFLIYFQGNSAPDKSGLPSDRFSAERTGGSVSTLTIQRTQQEDSAVYLCASSLNPQRYEQYFGPGTRLTVT.

As concerns this clonotype: A read error may explain this, as a much larger clone is one base away. The chain recombines TRBV7-2 with TRBJ2-7; 11 bases align to TRBD2. CDR3 length: 16 amino acids. The V gene's germline CDR1 is SGHTA and CDR2 FQGNSA. Germline trimming cut 1 base from V and 7 bases from J; bases unmatched to any gene: 9. DNA for the CDR3: TGTGCCAGCAGCTTAGTGGGGACTAGCGGCAACAATGAGCAGTACTTC. It translates to CASSLVGTSGNNEQYF.

V usage is TRBV7-3 and J usage is TRBJ2-7; 7 bases match TRBD2. CDR1 is SGHTA, CDR2 FQGTGA, per germline. The CDR3 runs to 17 residues. Trimming removed 3 bases from V and 7 bases from J; junction bases left unmatched: 18. The CDR3 is CASSFWMERGIPNEQYF. Written as DNA, the CDR3 is TGTGCCAGCAGCTTCTGGATGGAGCGGGGTATTCCCAATGAGCAGTACTTC.

V usage is TRBV5-1 and J usage is TRBJ2-7, with 9 bases matching TRBD2. The CDR3 has 16 residues. Germline CDR1 reads SGHRS; CDR2 reads YFSETQ. The V and J ends lost 4 bases and 6 bases, in that order; junction bases with no gene match: 14. Here the CDR3 reads CASSLASGDPLREQYF. CDR3 nucleotide sequence: TGCGCCAGCAGCCTCGCTAGCGGGGATCCCCTTCGCGAGCAGTACTTC.

This clonotype was detected many times. This rearrangement joins TRBV14 to TRBJ2-1; D is ambiguous. This CDR3 contains 12 residues. V dropped 4 bases and J dropped 7 bases, with 8 bases sitting between them. Germline lookup yields CDR1 SGHDN and CDR2 FVKESK. Here the CDR3 reads CASSPDTNEQFF. The CDR3 nucleotides read TGTGCCAGCAGCCCCGACACAAATGAGCAGTTCTTC. Full variable domain (missing parts from reference TRBV14 and TRBJ2-1): EAGVTQFPSHSVIEKGQTVTLRCDPISGHDNLYWYRRVMGKEIKFLLHFVKESKQDESGMPNNRFLAERTGGTYSTLKVQPAELEDSGVYFCASSPDTNEQFFGPGTRLTVL.

The chain is built from TRBV6-1 and TRBJ1-5; D possibly corresponds to TRBD1 (5 bases). CDR1 and CDR2 from the germline V gene are MNHNS and SASEGT. The CDR3 sequence is 16 residues long. The V end lost 4 bases, the J end lost 3 bases, and 16 bases lay between the germline ends. CDR3: CASSARAGAHNQPQHF. Written as DNA, the CDR3 is TGTGCCAGCAGTGCGAGGGCCGGGGCCCACAATCAGCCCCAGCATTTT.

This clonotype has a count of ten or more. J is TRBJ2-3 and V is TRBV7-2; weak D call: TRBD2 (5 bases). CDR3 size: 15 residues. Germline values: CDR1 SGHTA, CDR2 FQGNSA. Trimming took off 1 base at V and 4 bases at J, with 12 bases between the two ends. The CDR3, as DNA: TGTGCCAGCAGCTTAGGCGGAGGCAGATCAGATACGCAGTATTTT. Its protein is CASSLGGGRSDTQYF.

In its sample, this clonotype was seen many times. The rearrangement links TRBV5-1 to TRBJ1-2, with D uncertain. Germline CDR1 is SGHRS and CDR2 is YFSETQ. The CDR3 contains 14 residues. V lost 2 bases to trimming and J lost 0 bases, with 8 bases between them. The CDR3 region has the DNA TGCGCCAGCAGCTTTGACGGACCTAACTATGGCTACACCTTC. Its protein product is CASSFDGPNYGYTF. The whole variable domain, filled in from reference TRBV5-1 and TRBJ1-2, reads KAGVTQTPRYLIKTRGQQVTLSCSPISGHRSVSWYQQTPGQGLQFLFEYFSETQRNKGNFPGRFSGRQFSNSRSEMNVSTLELGDSALYLCASSFDGPNYGYTFGSGTRLTVV.

At least ten counts were recorded for this clonotype. V gene TRBV10-3 combines with J gene TRBJ2-4, with D possibly matching TRBD1 (6 bases). The CDR3 loop spans 16 amino acids. Germline CDR1 and CDR2: ENHRY and SYGVKD. Trimming stripped 4 bases from V and 1 base from J, with 14 bases between. The CDR3 spells CAISASGVLAKNIQYF. Here the CDR3 DNA reads TGTGCCATCAGTGCGTCAGGGGTTTTGGCCAAAAACATTCAGTACTTC.

Of note for this clonotype: Germline is not matched at one junction end, which may reflect a read error. The J gene is TRBJ2-1, the V gene TRBV27; no definite D call. This CDR3 region has 15 residues. Germline loops: CDR1 MNHEY, CDR2 SMNVEV (reference sequence). The CDR3 loop is CAGSLKPDPYNEQFF. As DNA, the CDR3 is TGTGCCGGCAGTTTAAAGCCAGACCCTTACAATGAGCAGTTCTTC.

Notes on this clonotype: It may be a read error: a sequence one base away is much more abundant. The chain couples TRBV15 to TRBJ2-3; possible D gene TRBD2, 5 bases. This CDR3 is built from 14 residues. The germline CDR1 and CDR2 sequences are LNHNV and YYDKDF (reference sequence). V was clipped by 0 bases and J by 6 bases, with 10 bases between them. CDR3 nucleotides: TGTGCCACCAGCAGAGAAGGATGCGGGGATACGCAGTATTTT. This translates into CATSREGCGDTQYF.

This clonotype was seen a handful of times. The chain couples TRBV4-1 to TRBJ1-5; D gene uncertain. Trimming took 1 base from V and 2 from J, leaving 18 bases between them. The CDR3 runs to 18 residues. Germline CDR1 reads MGHRA; CDR2 reads YSYEKL. CDR3 sequence reads: CASSQAPSDLVGNQPQHF. As DNA, the CDR3 is TGCGCCAGCAGCCAAGCCCCAAGCGATCTAGTGGGCAATCAGCCCCAGCATTTT.

V is TRBV6-6 and J is TRBJ2-3; D not certain. The CDR3 covers 14 residues. The V and J ends lost 2 bases and 3 bases respectively, with 9 bases between them. Germline V lookup: CDR1 MNHNY, CDR2 SVGAGI (reference sequence). The CDR3 nucleotides read TGTGCCAGCAGTTACGATCCGAGGACAGATACGCAGTATTTT. Its translation: CASSYDPRTDTQYF.

V and J are TRBV11-2 and TRBJ1-2; D gene uncertain. Germline V gene sequence: CDR1 SGHAT, CDR2 FQNNGV. V lost 0 bases and J lost 6, with 11 bases in between. The CDR3 length is 14 residues. CDR3 nucleotide sequence: TGTGCCAGCAGCTTAGATCCCGGGAGTAATGGCTACACCTTC. Protein sequence: CASSLDPGSNGYTF.